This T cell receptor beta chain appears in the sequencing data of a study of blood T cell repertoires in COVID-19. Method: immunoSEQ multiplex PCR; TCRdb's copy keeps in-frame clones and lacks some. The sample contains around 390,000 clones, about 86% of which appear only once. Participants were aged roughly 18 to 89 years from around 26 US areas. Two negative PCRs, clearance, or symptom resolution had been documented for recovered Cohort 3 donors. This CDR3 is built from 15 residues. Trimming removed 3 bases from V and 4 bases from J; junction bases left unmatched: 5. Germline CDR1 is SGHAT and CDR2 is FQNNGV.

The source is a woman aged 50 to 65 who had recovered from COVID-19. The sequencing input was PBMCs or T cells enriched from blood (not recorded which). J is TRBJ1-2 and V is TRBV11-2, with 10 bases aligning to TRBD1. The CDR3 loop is CASSLPGQGTYGYTF. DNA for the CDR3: TGTGCCAGCAGCTTGCCGGGACAGGGGACCTATGGCTACACCTTC.